The present TCR beta chain was sequenced within a study of CD8 T cells in Susac syndrome. Whole-study findings and limits: It was acknowledged in the study that the number of individuals who were included in its TCR sequencing and HLA analysis was relatively small.

RNA totalling about 0.45 to 1 ug underwent reverse transcription with random hexamers. TCRdb processed the immunoSEQ multiplex PCR reads anew with MiXCR; each CDR3 protein has one entry. The sample holds some 300,000 distinct CDR3 sequences, approximately 89% seen once. Negative magnetic isolation gave CD8+ and CD4+ cells; FACS enriched CD8+ TEMRA. A note on this clonotype: Its antigen is as yet unknown.

Deletions cut 9 bases from V and 6 bases from J, with 18 bases between. In germline, CDR1 is MDHEN, CDR2 SYDVKM. CDR3 length: 14 amino acids. Sample: CD8+ T cells from PBMCs. The V and J genes are TRBV28 and TRBJ2-1; perhaps TRBD1 as D (6 bases). The source of this sequence is a human donor with multiple sclerosis. The CDR3 spells CASSHRTEANEQFF. The DNA for the CDR3 is TGTGCCAGTAGCCACCGGACAGAGGCCAATGAGCAGTTCTTC.